One and the same sample provided the 19 T cell receptor beta chains below, sequenced in a study of shared clonotypes between healthy human individuals. The table came from immunoSEQ multiplex PCR; TCRdb's copy has only in-frame clones and leaves some out. The table shows around 340,000 clones, with roughly 80% occurring only once. The sample was memory CD4+ T cells sorted from blood. This sample's subset: CD45RA-negative fraction. The receptors come from a man between 25 and 39 years old in good health.

The J gene is TRBJ2-1, the V gene TRBV7-2; the match to TRBD2 covers 11 bases. CDR1 SGHTA and CDR2 FQGNSA come from the germline V gene. Trimming removed 3 bases from V and 5 bases from J; junction bases left unmatched: 3. The CDR3 is 15 amino acids. The CDR3 DNA reads TGTGCCAGCAGCTTTACTAGCGGGAGTCACAATGAGCAGTTCTTC. Protein product: CASSFTSGSHNEQFF. The full variable domain, rest sourced from reference TRBV7-2 and TRBJ2-1, is GAGVSQSPSNKVTEKGKDVELRCDPISGHTALYWYRQSLGQGLEFLIYFQGNSAPDKSGLPSDRFSAERTGGSVSTLTIQRTQQEDSAVYLCASSFTSGSHNEQFFGPGTRLTVL.

The CDR3 here is CASGLAAPYEQYF. CDR3 nucleotides: TGTGCCAGCGGTCTAGCGGCCCCGTACGAGCAGTACTTC. This chain uses TRBV7-2 with TRBJ2-7; TRBD2 agrees at 7 bases. Germline trimming cut 8 bases from V and 4 bases from J; bases unmatched to any gene: 8. The CDR3 has 13 residues. Germline lookup yields CDR1 SGHTA and CDR2 FQGNSA.

The chain joins TRBV5-1 to TRBJ2-5; TRBD1 might be the D (6 bases). The DNA end favors TRBJ2-7, so the J call may be wrong. The CDR3 has 14 amino acids. Germline lookup yields CDR1 SGHRS and CDR2 YFSETQ. CDR3 amino acids: CASSLAQQGYEQYF. The CDR3 DNA reads as TGCGCCAGCAGCTTGGCCCAACAGGGCTACGAGCAGTACTTC.

The chain joins TRBV28 to TRBJ2-7; D assignment may be TRBD1 or TRBD2 (5 bases each). The V gene's germline CDR1 is MDHEN and CDR2 SYDVKM. V dropped 10 bases and J dropped 3 bases, with 16 bases sitting between them. The CDR3 sequence is 13 residues long. For the CDR3, the DNA is TGTGCCACCAGGGACGGACCCTACTACGAGCAGTACTTC. Translation: CATRDGPYYEQYF. Combining the CDR3 with reference TRBV28 and TRBJ2-7 gives the whole variable domain DVKVTQSSRYLVKRTGEKVFLECVQDMDHENMFWYRQDPGLGLRLIYFSYDVKMKEKGDIPEGYSVSREKKERFSLILESASTNQTSMYLCATRDGPYYEQYFGPGTRLTVT.

The chain has TRBV7-6 and TRBJ2-3; tentatively, D is TRBD1 or TRBD2 (6 bases each). Germline V lookup: CDR1 SGHVS, CDR2 FNYEAQ. Trimming left V 0 bases short and J 5 bases short, with 15 bases between. CDR3 length equals 16 residues. CDR3 region: CASSLAGGLRGDTQYF. DNA of the CDR3: TGTGCCAGCAGCTTAGCTGGGGGGCTCCGTGGAGATACGCAGTATTTT.

The chain is built from TRBV7-2 and TRBJ1-2; D is unresolved. In germline, CDR1 is SGHTA, CDR2 FQGNSA. Trimming removed 1 base at V and 0 bases at J, with 9 bases between. This CDR3 is built from 15 residues. CDR3 sequence reads: CASSLDRATNYGYTF. The CDR3 nucleotides read TGTGCCAGCAGCTTAGATCGAGCGACTAACTATGGCTACACCTTC. The entire variable domain, with the rest obtained from reference TRBV7-2 and TRBJ1-2, is as follows: GAGVSQSPSNKVTEKGKDVELRCDPISGHTALYWYRQSLGQGLEFLIYFQGNSAPDKSGLPSDRFSAERTGGSVSTLTIQRTQQEDSAVYLCASSLDRATNYGYTFGSGTRLTVV.

At least ten counts were recorded for this clone. The chain employs TRBV7-9 and TRBJ1-1, with 8 nucleotides matching TRBD1. The CDR3 has 15 residues. J lost 6 bases, V lost 5 bases, and 11 bases had no gene match. The germline CDR1 and CDR2 sequences are SEHNR and FQNEAQ (reference sequence). In DNA, the CDR3 is TGTGCCAGCAGCCCACAGACAGGGGTGGTCGCTGAAGCTTTCTTT. Its protein product is CASSPQTGVVAEAFF.

In this sample, this clone turned up once. The chain links TRBV4-3 to TRBJ2-1, with TRBD2 matching over 10 bases. CDR3 length equals 17 residues. Per the germline V gene, CDR1 is LGHNA and CDR2 is YSLEER. V dropped 0 bases and J dropped 6; count of bases not matched to a gene: 8. CDR3 region: CASSQESLAGAVNEQFF. In nucleotides, the CDR3 is TGCGCCAGCAGCCAAGAGAGTCTAGCGGGAGCGGTCAATGAGCAGTTCTTC.

This chain links TRBV28 with TRBJ1-1; 7 nucleotides line up with TRBD1. The CDR3 has 15 residues. The V gene's germline CDR1 is MDHEN and CDR2 SYDVKM. The V and J ends lost 6 bases and 3 bases, in that order; junction bases with no gene match: 10. The CDR3 loop reads CASSYMTGWDTEAFF. CDR3 sequence (DNA): TGTGCCAGCAGCTATATGACAGGGTGGGACACTGAAGCTTTCTTT.

This sequence joins TRBV6-5 and TRBJ2-1, with 8 positions matching TRBD2. Germline values: CDR1 MNHEY, CDR2 SVGAGI. The CDR3 sequence is 15 residues long. Losses at the gene ends were 4 bases for V and 5 bases for J; bases not matched to a gene: 7. The CDR3 reads CASSSGLAGHNEQFF. The DNA for the CDR3 is TGTGCCAGCAGTTCCGGACTAGCCGGTCACAATGAGCAGTTCTTC.

The chain recombines TRBV10-1 with TRBJ2-7; 10 bases map to TRBD1. V shed 0 bases and J 5 bases; nucleotides not matched to a gene: 4. CDR3 length: 15 residues. CDR1 and CDR2 (germline): WNHNN, SYGVQD (reference sequence). CDR3 residues: CASSESGQGFHEQYF. CDR3 in DNA: TGCGCCAGCAGTGAGTCGGGACAGGGGTTCCACGAGCAGTACTTC.

The CDR3 loop is CASSLGGGASEQYF. The DNA of the CDR3 is TGTGCCAGCAGCTTAGGAGGGGGCGCGTCCGAGCAGTACTTC. V usage is TRBV11-3 and J usage is TRBJ2-7; 7 positions match TRBD1. CDR1 and CDR2 from the germline V gene are SGHNT and YENEEA. There are 14 residues in the CDR3. Trimming removed 1 base from V and 6 bases from J; junction bases left unmatched: 6.

This clone was counted a single time. This chain links TRBV2 with TRBJ1-5, with D unresolved. This CDR3 is 15 amino acids long. Germline-derived CDR1 and CDR2 are SNHLY and FYNNEI. Trimming took 4 bases from V and 4 from J, leaving 14 bases between them. The CDR3 DNA sequence: TGTGCCAGCAGTGGAGAGGGCGCTAGGAATCAGCCCCAGCATTTT. This sequence encodes CASSGEGARNQPQHF.

This rearrangement joins TRBV18 to TRBJ1-2; D possibly corresponds to TRBD1 (5 bases). Germline assignment: CDR1 KGHSH and CDR2 LQKENI. V lost 3 bases to trimming and J lost 2 bases, with 10 bases between them. This CDR3 comprises 14 residues. The CDR3 bases are TGTGCCAGCTCACCTGTCCGGGACAACTATGGCTACACCTTC. Translation: CASSPVRDNYGYTF. The whole variable domain, filled in from reference TRBV18 and TRBJ1-2, reads NAGVMQNPRHLVRRRGQEARLRCSPMKGHSHVYWYRQLPEEGLKFMVYLQKENIIDESGMPKERFSAEFPKEGPSILRIQQVVRGDSAAYFCASSPVRDNYGYTFGSGTRLTVV.

This sequence joins TRBV2 and TRBJ2-3; TRBD2 is a possible D gene (5 bases). Trimming cost V 2 bases and J 1 base, with 16 bases left between them. The CDR3 runs to 17 residues. The germline V gene encodes CDR1 SNHLY and CDR2 FYNNEI. The CDR3 bases are TGTGCCAGCAGTGAAATCGCTAGCACTGATCGCACAGATACGCAGTATTTT. Protein: CASSEIASTDRTDTQYF.

This clone was counted many times. J is TRBJ2-1 and V is TRBV25-1; D call uncertain. The CDR3 runs to 13 residues. Germline CDR1 reads MGHDK; CDR2 reads SYGVNS. Trimming pared 5 bases from V and 6 bases from J, leaving 11 bases between. CDR3 nucleotide sequence: TGTGCCAGCAGTCCCACGGTCAGCAATGAGCAGTTCTTC. It encodes CASSPTVSNEQFF.

This sequence joins TRBV6-6 and TRBJ2-3; the match to TRBD2 covers 11 bases. The CDR3 covers 16 residues. The V gene's germline CDR1 is MNHNY and CDR2 SVGAGI (reference sequence). The V gene end was trimmed by 6 bases and the J gene end by 3 bases; junction bases not matched to a gene: 8. The CDR3 sequence is CASSSYSGRGTDTQYF. As DNA, the CDR3 is TGTGCCAGCAGCTCCTATAGCGGGAGGGGAACAGATACGCAGTATTTT.

The chain is built from TRBV19 and TRBJ2-7, with TRBD2 matching over 9 bases. V trimming: 1 base; J trimming: 5 bases; junction bases outside the gene matches: 6. CDR3 size: 15 residues. In germline, CDR1 is LNHDA, CDR2 SQIVND (reference sequence). The DNA for the CDR3 is TGTGCCAGTAGTATAGGTGCTAGCGGGACCCACGAGCAGTACTTC. Amino acid sequence: CASSIGASGTHEQYF.

CDR3 nucleotides: TGTGCCAGCAGTTGGGGGAGACTCCCGGGAAAAGATAATTCACCCCTCCACTTT. Translated, it gives CASSWGRLPGKDNSPLHF. V is TRBV2 and J is TRBJ1-6; tentatively, D is TRBD1 (5 bases). CDR3 length: 18 amino acids. V was shortened by 5 bases and J by 5 bases, with 22 bases between the two germline ends. From germline, CDR1 is SNHLY and CDR2 FYNNEI.